The entry below describes one T cell receptor (beta chain). Its target is unknown. These data originate in a study of OX40 agonist ivuxolimab in advanced cancers. Study background: Among those enrolled, mean age was around 55 years (range roughly 23 to 85) and 82.7% were male. Study-wide results and limits: Dosing at 0.1 to 3.0 mg/kg was accompanied by clonal expansion of CD4+ and CD8+ blood T cells by week 6.

Germline CDR1 reads SGHTA; CDR2 reads FQGTGA. The CDR3 loop spans 14 amino acids. The V end was cut by 5 bases, the J end by 4 bases, with 14 bases between. Sequencing used immunoSEQ multiplex PCR; TCRdb keeps in-frame clones, though not all of them. The sample lists some 70,000 clones, about 86% occurring once. Sequencing used CD4+ or CD8+ T cells sorted from blood, obtained in a trial of the OX40 agonist ivuxolimab. The sequence came from an adult with an advanced solid tumor such as melanoma, head and neck, liver or kidney cancer. The rearrangement joins TRBV7-3 to TRBJ1-1; TRBD1 might be the D (5 bases). In nucleotides, the CDR3 is TGTGCCAGCAGCCCCCAAGGAGGGGCCACTGAAGCTTTCTTT. This codes for CASSPQGGATEAFF.